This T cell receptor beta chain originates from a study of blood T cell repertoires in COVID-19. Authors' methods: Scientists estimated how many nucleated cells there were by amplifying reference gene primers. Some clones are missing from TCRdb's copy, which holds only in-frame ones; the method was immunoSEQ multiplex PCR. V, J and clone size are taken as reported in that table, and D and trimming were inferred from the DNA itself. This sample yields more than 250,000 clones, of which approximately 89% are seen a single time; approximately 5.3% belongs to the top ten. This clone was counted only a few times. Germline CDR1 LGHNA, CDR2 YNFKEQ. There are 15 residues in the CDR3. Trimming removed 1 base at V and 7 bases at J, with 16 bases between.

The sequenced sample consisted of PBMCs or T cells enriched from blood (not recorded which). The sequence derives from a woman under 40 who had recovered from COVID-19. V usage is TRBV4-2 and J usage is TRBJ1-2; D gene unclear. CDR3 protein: CASSQGPQEARGYTF. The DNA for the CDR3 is TGTGCCAGCAGCCAAGGCCCTCAGGAGGCGCGTGGCTACACCTTC.